This T cell receptor (beta chain) was sequenced in a study of T cells after yellow fever vaccination. Findings and limits, study-wide: Clonotypes found in both CD4 and CD8 compartments made up a small share. Booster sampling recovered most clones from primary vaccination (96% CD4, approximately 88% CD8). A secondary response was less intense yet reached its peak sooner, at day 5 versus 15.

TCRdb processed the 5' RACE reads anew with MiXCR; each CDR3 protein has one entry. Of 400,000 or so distinct CDR3 sequences listed, about 9.9% were seen once; the top ten hold roughly 18%. CDR3 length: 13 amino acids. From germline, CDR1 is SGHRS and CDR2 YFSETQ. V was clipped by 4 bases and J by 8 bases, with 15 bases between them. This clonotype was counted a few times. Antigen unknown. Sequencing used PBMCs, obtained on the day of the first yellow fever vaccination. The chain couples TRBV5-1 to TRBJ1-1; D possibly corresponds to TRBD1 (5 bases). The sequence derives from a man between 18 and 29 years old who received the YFV17D yellow fever vaccine. CDR3 nucleotide sequence: TGCGCCAGCAGCCCACGCGAGTGGGGGGAAGCTTTCTTT. Its translation is CASSPREWGEAFF.